Shown below are 6 T cell receptor beta chains from a single sample sequenced in a study of CD8 T cells in ankylosing spondylitis. MiXCR, run by TCRdb on the 5' RACE reads, gives a single entry per CDR3 protein. The table has roughly 250,000 distinct CDR3 sequences, around 9.2% seen once; the top ten hold approximately 6.2%. The sequenced sample was blood, either unsorted or a sorted T cell fraction (not recorded which). These receptors all stem from a male donor with ankylosing spondylitis or in good health (not recorded which).

This clonotype was seen a few times. A read error may be the cause here, since a much bigger clone is one base away. The chain has TRBV7-2 and TRBJ2-7, with 9 bases identical to TRBD2. Germline CDR1 reads SGHTA; CDR2 reads FQGNSA. CDR3 length: 15 residues. In DNA form, the CDR3 reads TGTGCCAGCAGCTTAGTGGTAGCGGGAGTTCACGAGCAGTGCTTC. Residues: CASSLVVAGVHEQCF.

This clonotype was picked up many times. This sequence joins TRBV6-1 and TRBJ1-2, with 7 bases identical to TRBD1. V gave up 6 bases and J gave up 0 bases; unmatched junction bases: 7. The germline CDR1 and CDR2 sequences are MNHNS and SASEGT. The CDR3 has 15 residues. This chain's CDR3 is CASRTQGIANYGYTF. For the CDR3, the DNA is TGTGCCAGCAGGACACAGGGGATAGCTAACTATGGCTACACCTTC.

This clonotype has at least ten counts. V gene TRBV27 combines with J gene TRBJ1-6; the D is unclear. CDR3 length: 14 amino acids. Germline-derived CDR1 and CDR2 are MNHEY and SMNVEV (reference sequence). The V gene lost 0 bases and the J gene lost 8 bases, with 8 bases spanning the gap. The CDR3 protein is CASSLSQVDSPLHF. CDR3 DNA: TGTGCCAGCAGTTTATCTCAGGTGGATTCACCCCTCCACTTT.

The rearrangement uses TRBV7-9 and TRBJ1-2; tentative D call: TRBD1 (6 bases). This CDR3 is 17 amino acids long. The V gene lost 5 bases and the J gene lost 0 bases, with 19 bases spanning the gap. Germline V lookup: CDR1 SEHNR, CDR2 FQNEAQ (reference sequence). CDR3: CASSPLGRGPPNYGYTF. As DNA, the CDR3 is TGTGCCAGCAGCCCACTAGGCAGGGGACCGCCTAACTATGGCTACACCTTC.

This clonotype has at least ten counts. V and J are TRBV30 and TRBJ1-1; TRBD1 agrees at 8 bases. Germline loops: CDR1 GTSNPN, CDR2 SVGIG (reference sequence). V gave up 3 bases and J gave up 4 bases; unmatched junction bases: 10. CDR3 length equals 15 residues. DNA of the CDR3: TGTGCCTGGAGCGGGGGCAGGGGGCTCTCCACTGAAGCTTTCTTT. It is translated as CAWSGGRGLSTEAFF.

This clonotype was seen repeatedly, ten times or more. The rearrangement uses TRBV29-1 and TRBJ2-3; TRBD1 matches 11 bases. Germline-derived CDR1 and CDR2 are SQVTM and ANQGSEA. This CDR3 region has 16 residues. J gave up 4 bases and V 1 base, and 7 bases lay outside the gene matches. For the CDR3, the DNA is TGCAGCGTTGAAGGCCGGGACAGGGGGACTGCAGATACGCAGTATTTT. Translating it yields CSVEGRDRGTADTQYF.